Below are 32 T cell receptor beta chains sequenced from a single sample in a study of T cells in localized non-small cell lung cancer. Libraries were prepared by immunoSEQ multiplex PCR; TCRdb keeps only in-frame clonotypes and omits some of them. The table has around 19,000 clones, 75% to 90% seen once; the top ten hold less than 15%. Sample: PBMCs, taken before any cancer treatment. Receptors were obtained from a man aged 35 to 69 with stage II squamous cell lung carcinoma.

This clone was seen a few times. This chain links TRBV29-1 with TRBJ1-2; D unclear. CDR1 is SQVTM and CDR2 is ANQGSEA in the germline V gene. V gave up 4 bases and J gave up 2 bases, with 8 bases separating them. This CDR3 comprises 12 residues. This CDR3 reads CSVVGGNYGYTF. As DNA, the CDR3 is TGCAGCGTTGTAGGTGGAAACTATGGCTACACCTTC.

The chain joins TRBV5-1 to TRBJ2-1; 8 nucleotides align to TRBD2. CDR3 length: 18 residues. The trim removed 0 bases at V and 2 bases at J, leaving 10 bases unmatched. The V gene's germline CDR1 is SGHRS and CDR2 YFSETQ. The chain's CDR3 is CASSLAGLGLGAYNEQFF. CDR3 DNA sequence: TGCGCCAGCAGCTTGGCCGGGCTGGGACTAGGGGCCTACAATGAGCAGTTCTTC.

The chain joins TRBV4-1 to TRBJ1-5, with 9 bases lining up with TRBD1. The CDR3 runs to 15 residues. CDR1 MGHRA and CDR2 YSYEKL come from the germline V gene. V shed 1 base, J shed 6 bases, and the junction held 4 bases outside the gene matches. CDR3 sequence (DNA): TGCGCCAGCAGCCAAGCCGGGACAGGGTTTCAGCCCCAGCATTTT. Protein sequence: CASSQAGTGFQPQHF.

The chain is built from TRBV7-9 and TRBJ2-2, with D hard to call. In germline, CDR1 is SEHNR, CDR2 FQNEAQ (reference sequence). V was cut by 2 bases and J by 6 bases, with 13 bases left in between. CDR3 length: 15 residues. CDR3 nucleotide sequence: TGTGCCAGCAGCTTAAACTCAGTAAATGCCGGGGAGCTGTTTTTT. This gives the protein CASSLNSVNAGELFF. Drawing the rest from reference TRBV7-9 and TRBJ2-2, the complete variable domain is DTGVSQNPRHKITKRGQNVTFRCDPISEHNRLYWYRQTLGQGPEFLTYFQNEAQLEKSRLLSDRFSAERPKGSFSTLEIQRTEQGDSAMYLCASSLNSVNAGELFFGEGSRLTVL.

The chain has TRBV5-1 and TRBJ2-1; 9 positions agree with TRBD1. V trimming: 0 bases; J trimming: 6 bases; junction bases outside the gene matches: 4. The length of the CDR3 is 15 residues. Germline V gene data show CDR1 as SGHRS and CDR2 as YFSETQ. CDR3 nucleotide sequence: TGCGCCAGCAGCTTGGAAGGGACAGGGCCCAATGAGCAGTTCTTC. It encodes CASSLEGTGPNEQFF.

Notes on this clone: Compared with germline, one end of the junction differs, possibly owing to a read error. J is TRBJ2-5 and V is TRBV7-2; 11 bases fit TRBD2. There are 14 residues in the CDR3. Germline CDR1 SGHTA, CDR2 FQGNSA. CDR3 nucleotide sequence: TGTGCCAGCAGAGTAGGGACTAGCGGAAATCTTAGGGACTTC. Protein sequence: CASRVGTSGNLRDF.

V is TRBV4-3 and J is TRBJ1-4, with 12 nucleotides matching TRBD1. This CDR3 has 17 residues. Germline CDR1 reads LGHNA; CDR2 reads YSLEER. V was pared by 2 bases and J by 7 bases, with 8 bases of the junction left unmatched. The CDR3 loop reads CASSQKGTGGMGEKLFF. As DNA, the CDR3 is TGCGCCAGCAGCCAAAAAGGGACAGGGGGCATGGGTGAAAAACTGTTTTTT.

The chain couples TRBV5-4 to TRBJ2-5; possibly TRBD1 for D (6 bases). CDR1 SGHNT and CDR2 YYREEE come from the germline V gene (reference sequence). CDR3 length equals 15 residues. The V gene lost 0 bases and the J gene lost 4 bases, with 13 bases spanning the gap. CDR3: CASSLAGRGSETQYF. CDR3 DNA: TGTGCCAGCAGCTTGGCGGGCAGGGGTTCAGAGACCCAGTACTTC.

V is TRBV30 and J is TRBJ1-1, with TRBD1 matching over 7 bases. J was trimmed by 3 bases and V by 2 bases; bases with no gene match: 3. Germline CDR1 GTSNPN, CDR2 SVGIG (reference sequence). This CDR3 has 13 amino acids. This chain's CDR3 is CAWSTGADTEAFF. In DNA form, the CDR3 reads TGTGCCTGGAGTACAGGGGCGGACACTGAAGCTTTCTTT.

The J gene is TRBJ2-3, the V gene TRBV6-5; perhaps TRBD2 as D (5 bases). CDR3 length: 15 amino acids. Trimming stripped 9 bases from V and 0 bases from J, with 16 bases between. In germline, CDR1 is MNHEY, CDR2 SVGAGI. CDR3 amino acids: CASGRGFGSTDTQYF. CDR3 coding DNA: TGTGCCAGTGGGCGCGGGTTCGGGAGCACAGATACGCAGTATTTT.

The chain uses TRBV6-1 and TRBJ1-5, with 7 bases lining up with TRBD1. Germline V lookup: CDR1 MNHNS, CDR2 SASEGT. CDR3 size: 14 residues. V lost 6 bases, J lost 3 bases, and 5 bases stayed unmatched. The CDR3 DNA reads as TGTGCCAGCAGACAGACAGGGACCAATCAGCCCCAGCATTTT. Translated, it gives CASRQTGTNQPQHF.

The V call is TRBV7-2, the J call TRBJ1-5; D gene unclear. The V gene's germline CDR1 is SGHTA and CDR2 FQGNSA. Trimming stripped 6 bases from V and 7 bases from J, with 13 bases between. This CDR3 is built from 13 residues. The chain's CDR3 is CASSSQYLQPQHF. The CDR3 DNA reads TGTGCCAGCAGTTCCCAGTATCTCCAGCCCCAGCATTTT.

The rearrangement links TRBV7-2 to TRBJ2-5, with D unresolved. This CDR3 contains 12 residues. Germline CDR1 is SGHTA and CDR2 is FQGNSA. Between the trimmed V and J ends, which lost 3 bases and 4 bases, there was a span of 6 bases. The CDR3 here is CASSFSIETQYF. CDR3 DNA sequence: TGTGCCAGCAGCTTCAGTATAGAGACCCAGTACTTC.

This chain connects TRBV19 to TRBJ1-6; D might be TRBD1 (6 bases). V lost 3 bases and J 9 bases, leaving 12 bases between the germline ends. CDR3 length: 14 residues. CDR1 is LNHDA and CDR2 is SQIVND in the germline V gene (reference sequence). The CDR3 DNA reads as TGTGCCAGTAGTATCGAGCGCAGGGGTTCACCCCTCCACTTT. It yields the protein CASSIERRGSPLHF. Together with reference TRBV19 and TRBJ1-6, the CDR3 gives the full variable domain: DGGITQSPKYLFRKEGQNVTLSCEQNLNHDAMYWYRQDPGQGLRLIYYSQIVNDFQKGDIAEGYSVSREKKESFPLTVTSAQKNPTAFYLCASSIERRGSPLHFGNGTRLTVT.

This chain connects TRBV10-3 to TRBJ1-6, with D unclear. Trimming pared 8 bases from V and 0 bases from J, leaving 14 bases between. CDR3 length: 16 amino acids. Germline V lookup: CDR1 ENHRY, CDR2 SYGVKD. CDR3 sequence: CAILDESSSYNSPLHF. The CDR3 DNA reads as TGTGCCATCCTCGATGAGTCTAGCTCCTATAATTCACCCCTCCACTTT.

The CDR3 DNA follows: TGCGCCAGCAGCCGCGGTGGGACTAGCGGCCTCGGAGAGCAGTTCTTC. As protein: CASSRGGTSGLGEQFF. The genes are TRBV5-1 and TRBJ2-1, with TRBD2 identical over 11 bases. The CDR3 extends over 16 amino acids. Looked up from germline, CDR1 is SGHRS and CDR2 is YFSETQ. The trim removed 4 bases at V and 10 bases at J, leaving 13 bases unmatched.

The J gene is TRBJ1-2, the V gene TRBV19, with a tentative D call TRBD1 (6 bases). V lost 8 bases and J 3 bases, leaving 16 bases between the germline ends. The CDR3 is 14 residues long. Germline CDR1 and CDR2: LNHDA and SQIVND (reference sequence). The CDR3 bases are TGTGCCAGTCAAATACAGGGTCTCGACTATGGCTACACCTTC. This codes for CASQIQGLDYGYTF.

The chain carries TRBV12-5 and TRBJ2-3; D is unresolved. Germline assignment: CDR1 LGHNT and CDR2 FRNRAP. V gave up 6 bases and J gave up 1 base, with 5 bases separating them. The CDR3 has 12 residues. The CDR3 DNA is TGTGCTAGTGGCTTTCGCACAGATACGCAGTATTTT. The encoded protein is CASGFRTDTQYF.

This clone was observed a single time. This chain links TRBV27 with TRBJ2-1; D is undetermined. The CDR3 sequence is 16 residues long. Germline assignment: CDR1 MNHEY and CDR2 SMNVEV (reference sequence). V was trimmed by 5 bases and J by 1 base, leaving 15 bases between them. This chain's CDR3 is CASSRISTPSYNEQFF. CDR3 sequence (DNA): TGTGCCAGCAGTCGAATCAGCACCCCTTCCTACAATGAGCAGTTCTTC.

Here the CDR3 reads CASSLGGGRINNEQFF. CDR3 coding DNA: TGTGCCAGCAGCTTAGGGGGCGGGAGGATAAACAATGAGCAGTTCTTC. The chain joins TRBV7-2 to TRBJ2-1; 8 bases line up with TRBD2. CDR3 size: 16 residues. The trim removed 1 base at V and 5 bases at J, leaving 7 bases unmatched. Germline CDR1 and CDR2: SGHTA and FQGNSA.

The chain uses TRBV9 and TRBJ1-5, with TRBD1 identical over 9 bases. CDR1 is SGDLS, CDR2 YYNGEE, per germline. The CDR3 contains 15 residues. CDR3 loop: CASLDRDRANQPQHF. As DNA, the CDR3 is TGTGCAAGCCTAGACAGGGACAGGGCGAATCAGCCCCAGCATTTT.

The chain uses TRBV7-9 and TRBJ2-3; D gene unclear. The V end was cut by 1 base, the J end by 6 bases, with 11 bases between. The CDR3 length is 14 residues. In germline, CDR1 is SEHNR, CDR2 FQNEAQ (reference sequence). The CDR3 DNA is TGTGCCAGCAGCTTAGACCTGACCGGGGATACGCAGTATTTT. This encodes CASSLDLTGDTQYF.

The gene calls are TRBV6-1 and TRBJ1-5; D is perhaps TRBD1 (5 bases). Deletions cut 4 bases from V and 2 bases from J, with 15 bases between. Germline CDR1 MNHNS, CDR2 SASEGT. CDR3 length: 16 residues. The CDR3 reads CASSGNTGSGNQPQHF. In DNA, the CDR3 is TGTGCCAGCAGTGGCAATACAGGATCGGGCAATCAGCCCCAGCATTTT.

CDR3 coding DNA: TGTGCCAGCAGTTACTCGGGTGGGCAGATCACAGATACGCAGTATTTT. It is translated as CASSYSGGQITDTQYF. This chain links TRBV6-5 with TRBJ2-3; no firm D call. The V and J ends lost 0 bases and 2 bases respectively, with 12 bases between them. The germline gives CDR1 MNHEY, CDR2 SVGAGI. The CDR3 is made up of 16 amino acids.

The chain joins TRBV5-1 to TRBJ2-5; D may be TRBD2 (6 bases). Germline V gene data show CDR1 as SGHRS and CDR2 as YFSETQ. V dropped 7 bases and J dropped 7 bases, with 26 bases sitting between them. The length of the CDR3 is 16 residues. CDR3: CASSEGSRGTLGTQYF. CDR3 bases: TGCGCCAGCTCGGAGGGGAGTAGGGGAACTTTGGGGACCCAGTACTTC.

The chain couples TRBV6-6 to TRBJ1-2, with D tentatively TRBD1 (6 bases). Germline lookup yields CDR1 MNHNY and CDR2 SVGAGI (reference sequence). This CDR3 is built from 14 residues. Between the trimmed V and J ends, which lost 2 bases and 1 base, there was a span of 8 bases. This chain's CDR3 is CASSYRDNNYGYTF. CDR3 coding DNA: TGTGCCAGCAGTTACCGGGACAATAACTATGGCTACACCTTC.

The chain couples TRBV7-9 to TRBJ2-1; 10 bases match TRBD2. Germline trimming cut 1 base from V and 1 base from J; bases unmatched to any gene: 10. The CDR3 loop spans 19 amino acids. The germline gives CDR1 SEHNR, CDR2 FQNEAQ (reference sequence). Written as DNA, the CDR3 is TGTGCCAGCAGCTTAGTAGCGGGGGGATATTTACTATCCTACAATGAGCAGTTCTTC. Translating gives CASSLVAGGYLLSYNEQFF.

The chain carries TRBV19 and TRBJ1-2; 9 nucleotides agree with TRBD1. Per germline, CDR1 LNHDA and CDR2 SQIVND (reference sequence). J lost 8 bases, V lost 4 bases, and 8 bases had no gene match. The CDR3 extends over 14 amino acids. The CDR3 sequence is CASSSPGQGEGYTF. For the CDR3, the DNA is TGTGCCAGTAGTAGCCCGGGACAGGGAGAGGGCTACACCTTC.

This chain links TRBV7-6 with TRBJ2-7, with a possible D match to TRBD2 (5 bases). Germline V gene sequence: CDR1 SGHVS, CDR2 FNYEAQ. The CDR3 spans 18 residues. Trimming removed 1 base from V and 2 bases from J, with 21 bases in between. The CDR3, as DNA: TGTGCCAGCAGCTTAGTTTCTTTAGCTGGGAGAACCACCTACGAGCAGTACTTC. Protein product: CASSLVSLAGRTTYEQYF.

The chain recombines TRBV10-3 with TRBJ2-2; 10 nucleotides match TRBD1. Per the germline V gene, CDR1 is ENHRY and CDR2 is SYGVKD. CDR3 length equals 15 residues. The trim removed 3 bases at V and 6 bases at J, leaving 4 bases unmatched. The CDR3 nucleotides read TGTGCCATCAGTGACGGACAGGGGGGAGCCGGGGAGCTGTTTTTT. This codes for CAISDGQGGAGELFF.

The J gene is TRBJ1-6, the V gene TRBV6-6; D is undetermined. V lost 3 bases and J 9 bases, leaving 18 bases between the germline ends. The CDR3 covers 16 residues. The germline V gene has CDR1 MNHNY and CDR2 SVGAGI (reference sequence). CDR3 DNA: TGTGCCAGCAGTTATGACCGCGATGGTCGAGGTTCACCCCTCCACTTT. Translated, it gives CASSYDRDGRGSPLHF.

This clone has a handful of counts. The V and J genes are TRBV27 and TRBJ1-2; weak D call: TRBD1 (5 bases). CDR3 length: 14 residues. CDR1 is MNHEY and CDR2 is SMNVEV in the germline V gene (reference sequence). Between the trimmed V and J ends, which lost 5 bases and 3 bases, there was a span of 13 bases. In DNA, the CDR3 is TGTGCCAGCAGTGCAGGGTTATGGGACTATGGCTACACCTTC. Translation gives CASSAGLWDYGYTF.